These T cell receptor beta chains were read from a single sample in a study of monozygotic twins with inflammatory bowel disease. TCRdb processed the 5' RACE reads again and assigns one entry to each CDR3 protein, with no DNA. The repertoire table contains 350,000 to 550,000 distinct CDR3 sequences. The sequencing input was blood. These receptors came from a human donor with ulcerative colitis or Crohn's disease, or a healthy co-twin of an affected twin (not recorded which). Both conserved end residues are part of each CDR3.

V gene,J gene,CDR3 protein
TRBV4-1,TRBJ1-5,CASSQGWTSSNQPQHF
TRBV3-1,TRBJ2-2,CASSVGGNGELFF
TRBV18,TRBJ2-5,CASSPGTSQETQYF
TRBV7-3,TRBJ2-5,CASSLGGGIETQYF
TRBV7-9,TRBJ2-2,CASSSQGPDTGELFF
TRBV10-3,TRBJ2-5,CAISESSGRVGETQYF
TRBV6-2/TRBV6-3,TRBJ1-1,CASSWTGGIGNTEAFF
TRBV20-1,TRBJ1-3,CSARDPFSGNTIYF
TRBV10-3,TRBJ1-1,CAISERQGDTEAFF
TRBV5-1,TRBJ2-7,CASSLMVEGSEQYF
TRBV27,TRBJ1-6,CASSLSGTAKNSPLHF
TRBV5-1,TRBJ1-1,CASSSQGARTEAFF
TRBV20-1,TRBJ1-2,CSAHGEEPDFYGYTF
TRBV28,TRBJ1-2,CASSPDRGYFGYGYTF
TRBV5-6,TRBJ1-1,CASNTGTGGNTEAFF
TRBV12-3/TRBV12-4,TRBJ1-5,CASSLRGATQPQHF
TRBV18,TRBJ2-7,CASSPPVPNGNYEQYF
TRBV19,TRBJ2-7,CASSEAAYTYEQYF
TRBV7-6,TRBJ1-1,CASSLSSDIAGTEAFF
TRBV29-1,TRBJ1-1,CSVEGMNTEAFF
TRBV20-1,TRBJ1-1,CRGEQGPTEAFF
TRBV28,TRBJ2-2,CASSIAGGPGELFF
TRBV12-3/TRBV12-4,TRBJ2-1,CASSLARGSSYNEQFF
TRBV29-1,TRBJ1-2,CSVGSPAANYGYTF
TRBV7-9,TRBJ1-5,CASSSDIGTRVFF
TRBV6-1,TRBJ2-2,CAIPLLERRDTGELFF
TRBV2,TRBJ1-5,CASRGQGPNQPQHF
TRBV7-9,TRBJ1-2,CASSPNRGASLYGYTF
TRBV30,TRBJ2-3,CAWRRPALITDTQYF
TRBV5-1,TRBJ2-7,CASSLGELFTYEQYF
TRBV5-6,TRBJ2-7,CASSLPPATDSYEQYF
TRBV4-1,TRBJ2-3,CASSQDRGTPDTQYF
TRBV7-2,TRBJ2-5,CASSFPGASGETQYF
TRBV6-6,TRBJ2-5,CASSDRGQETQYF
TRBV7-9,TRBJ2-7,CASSPQGKHYEQYF
TRBV20-1,TRBJ2-5,CSATGGTQETQYF
TRBV7-9,TRBJ2-5,CASSLSVWGIQETQYF
TRBV20-1,TRBJ1-1,CSARDLWMNTEAFF
TRBV29-1,TRBJ1-2,CSVEPPGPGYTF
TRBV20-1,TRBJ2-7,CSARDFGGSAHEQYF
TRBV7-2,TRBJ2-5,CASSSSRAEETQYF